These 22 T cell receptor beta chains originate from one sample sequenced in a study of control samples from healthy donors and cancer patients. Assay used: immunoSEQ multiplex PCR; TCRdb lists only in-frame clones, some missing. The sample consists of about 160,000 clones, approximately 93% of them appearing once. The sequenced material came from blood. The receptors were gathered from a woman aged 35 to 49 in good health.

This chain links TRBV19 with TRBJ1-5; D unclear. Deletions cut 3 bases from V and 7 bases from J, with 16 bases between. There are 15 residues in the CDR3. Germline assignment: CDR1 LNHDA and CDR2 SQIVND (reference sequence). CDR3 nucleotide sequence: TGTGCCAGTAGTATCATGGTCGAAGGTGGCCAGCCCCAGCATTTT. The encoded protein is CASSIMVEGGQPQHF. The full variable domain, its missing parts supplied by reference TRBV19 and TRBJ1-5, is DGGITQSPKYLFRKEGQNVTLSCEQNLNHDAMYWYRQDPGQGLRLIYYSQIVNDFQKGDIAEGYSVSREKKESFPLTVTSAQKNPTAFYLCASSIMVEGGQPQHFGDGTRLSIL.

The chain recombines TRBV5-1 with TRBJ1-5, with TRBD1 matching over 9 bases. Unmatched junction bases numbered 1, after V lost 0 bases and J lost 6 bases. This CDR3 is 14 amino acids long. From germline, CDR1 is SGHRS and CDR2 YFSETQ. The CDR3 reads CASSLVGQGQPQHF. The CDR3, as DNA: TGCGCCAGCAGCTTGGTGGGACAGGGTCAGCCCCAGCATTTT.

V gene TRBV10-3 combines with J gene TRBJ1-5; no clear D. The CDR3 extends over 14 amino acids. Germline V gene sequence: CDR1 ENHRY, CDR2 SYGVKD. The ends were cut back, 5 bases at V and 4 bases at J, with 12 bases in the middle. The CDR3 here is CAISRGTENQPQHF. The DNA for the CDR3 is TGTGCCATCAGTCGGGGAACGGAGAATCAGCCCCAGCATTTT.

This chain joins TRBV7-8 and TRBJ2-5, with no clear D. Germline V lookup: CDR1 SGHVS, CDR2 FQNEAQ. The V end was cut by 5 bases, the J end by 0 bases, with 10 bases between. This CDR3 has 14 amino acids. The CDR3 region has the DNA TGTGCCAGCAGCCCTTACAGAAACCAAGAGACCCAGTACTTC. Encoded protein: CASSPYRNQETQYF.

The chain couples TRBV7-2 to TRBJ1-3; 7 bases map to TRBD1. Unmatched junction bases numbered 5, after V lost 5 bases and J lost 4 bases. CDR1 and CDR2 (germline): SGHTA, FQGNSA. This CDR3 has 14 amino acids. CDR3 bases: TGTGCCAGCAGCCTCGACAGGGTGGGAAACACCATATATTTT. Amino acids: CASSLDRVGNTIYF.

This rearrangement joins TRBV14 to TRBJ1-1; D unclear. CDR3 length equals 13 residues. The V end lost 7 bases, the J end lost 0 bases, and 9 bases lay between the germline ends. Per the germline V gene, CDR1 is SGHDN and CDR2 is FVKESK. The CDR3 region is CASNRRVNTEAFF. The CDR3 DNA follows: TGTGCCAGCAACAGAAGGGTGAACACTGAAGCTTTCTTT.

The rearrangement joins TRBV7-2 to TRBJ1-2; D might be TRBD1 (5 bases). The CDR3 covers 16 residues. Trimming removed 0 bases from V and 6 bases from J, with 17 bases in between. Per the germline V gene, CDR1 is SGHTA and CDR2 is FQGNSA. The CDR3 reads CASSLARGIGLDGYTF. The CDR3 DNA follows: TGTGCCAGCAGCTTAGCGAGGGGAATTGGCCTGGATGGCTACACCTTC.

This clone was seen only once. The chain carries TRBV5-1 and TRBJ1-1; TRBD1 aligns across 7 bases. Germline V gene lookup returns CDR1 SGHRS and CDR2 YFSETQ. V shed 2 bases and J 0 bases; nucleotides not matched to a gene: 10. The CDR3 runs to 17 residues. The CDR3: CASSFGPGTAMNTEAFF. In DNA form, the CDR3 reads TGCGCCAGCAGCTTTGGCCCCGGGACAGCCATGAACACTGAAGCTTTCTTT.

CDR3 DNA sequence: TGTGCCAGCAGCCAAGAGTGGGGCGAACAAATGAACACTGAAGCTTTCTTT. Translation gives CASSQEWGEQMNTEAFF. The rearrangement uses TRBV14 and TRBJ1-1, with a tentative D call TRBD1 (5 bases). Trimming took off 0 bases at V and 0 bases at J, with 14 bases between the two ends. The CDR3 is 17 residues long. The germline gives CDR1 SGHDN, CDR2 FVKESK.

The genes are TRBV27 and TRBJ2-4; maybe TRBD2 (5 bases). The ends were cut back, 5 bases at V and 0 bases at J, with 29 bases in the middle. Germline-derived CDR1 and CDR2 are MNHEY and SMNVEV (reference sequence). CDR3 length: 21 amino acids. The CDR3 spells CASSPTTRRDYRGIAKNIQYF. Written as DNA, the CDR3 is TGTGCCAGCAGTCCCACCACCAGACGAGATTATAGAGGGATAGCCAAAAACATTCAGTACTTC.

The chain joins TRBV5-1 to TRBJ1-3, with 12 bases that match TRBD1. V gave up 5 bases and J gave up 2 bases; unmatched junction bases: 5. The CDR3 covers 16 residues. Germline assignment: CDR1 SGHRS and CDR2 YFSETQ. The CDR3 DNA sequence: TGCGCCAGCAGAACGGGACAGGGGGCGGCTGGAAACACCATATATTTT. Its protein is CASRTGQGAAGNTIYF.

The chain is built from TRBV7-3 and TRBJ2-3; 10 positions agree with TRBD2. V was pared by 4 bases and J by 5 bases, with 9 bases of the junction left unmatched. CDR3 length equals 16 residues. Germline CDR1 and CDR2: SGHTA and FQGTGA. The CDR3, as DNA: TGTGCCAGCAGCTCCATAGCGGGGGGCCGTATAGATACGCAGTATTTT. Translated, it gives CASSSIAGGRIDTQYF.

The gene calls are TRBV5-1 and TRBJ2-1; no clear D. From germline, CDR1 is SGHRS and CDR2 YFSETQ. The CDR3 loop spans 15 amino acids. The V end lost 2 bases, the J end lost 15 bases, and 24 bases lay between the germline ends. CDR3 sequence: CASSFTGSSGPAMFF. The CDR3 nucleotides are TGCGCCAGCAGCTTTACCGGGTCCTCCGGGCCTGCGATGTTCTTC. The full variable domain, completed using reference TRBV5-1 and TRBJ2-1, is KAGVTQTPRYLIKTRGQQVTLSCSPISGHRSVSWYQQTPGQGLQFLFEYFSETQRNKGNFPGRFSGRQFSNSRSEMNVSTLELGDSALYLCASSFTGSSGPAMFFGPGTRLTVL.

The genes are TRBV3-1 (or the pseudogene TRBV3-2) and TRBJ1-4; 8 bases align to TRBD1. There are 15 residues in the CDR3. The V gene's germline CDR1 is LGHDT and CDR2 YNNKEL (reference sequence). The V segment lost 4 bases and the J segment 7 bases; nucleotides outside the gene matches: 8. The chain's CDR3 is CASSPVYRGSEKLFF. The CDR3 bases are TGTGCCAGCAGCCCCGTTTACAGGGGGAGTGAAAAACTGTTTTTT.

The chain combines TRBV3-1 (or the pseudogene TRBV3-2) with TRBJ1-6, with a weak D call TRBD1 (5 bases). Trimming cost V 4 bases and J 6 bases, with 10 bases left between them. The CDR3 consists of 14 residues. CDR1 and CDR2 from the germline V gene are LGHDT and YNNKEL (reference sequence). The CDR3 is CASSRGHGNSPLHF. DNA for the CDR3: TGTGCCAGCAGCCGCGGACATGGTAATTCACCCCTCCACTTT.

The CDR3 bases are TGTGCCAGCAGCCTAGGGTCGGGGCGGGAGACCCAGTACTTC. It specifies CASSLGSGRETQYF. This chain links TRBV7-9 with TRBJ2-5; either TRBD1 or TRBD2 may supply D (5 bases each). CDR1 is SEHNR and CDR2 is FQNEAQ in the germline V gene (reference sequence). V lost 5 bases and J 5 bases, leaving 15 bases between the germline ends. This CDR3 region has 14 residues.

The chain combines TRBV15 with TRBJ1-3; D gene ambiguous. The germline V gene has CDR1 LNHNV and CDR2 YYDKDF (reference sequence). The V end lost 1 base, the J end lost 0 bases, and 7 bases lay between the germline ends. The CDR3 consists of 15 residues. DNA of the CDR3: TGTGCCACCAGCAGAGGAGGGTTCTCTGGAAACACCATATATTTT. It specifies CATSRGGFSGNTIYF.

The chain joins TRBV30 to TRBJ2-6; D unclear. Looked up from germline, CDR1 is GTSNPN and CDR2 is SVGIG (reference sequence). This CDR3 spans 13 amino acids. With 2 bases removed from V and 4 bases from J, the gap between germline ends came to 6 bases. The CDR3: CAWSRVGANVLTF. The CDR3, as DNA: TGTGCCTGGAGTCGCGTGGGGGCCAACGTCCTGACTTTC.

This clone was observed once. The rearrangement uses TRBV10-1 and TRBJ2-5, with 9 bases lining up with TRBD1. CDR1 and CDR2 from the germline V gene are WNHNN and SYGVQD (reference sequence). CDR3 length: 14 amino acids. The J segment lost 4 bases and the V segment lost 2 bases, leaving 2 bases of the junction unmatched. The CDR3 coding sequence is TGCGCCAGCAGTGAGGGGACAGGGCGAGAGACCCAGTACTTC. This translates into CASSEGTGRETQYF.

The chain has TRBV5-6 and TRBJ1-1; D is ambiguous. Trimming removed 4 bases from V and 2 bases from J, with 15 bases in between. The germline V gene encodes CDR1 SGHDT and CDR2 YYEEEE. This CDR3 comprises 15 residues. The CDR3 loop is CASSPIGWGNTEAFF. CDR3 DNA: TGTGCCAGCAGCCCAATAGGGTGGGGTAACACTGAAGCTTTCTTT.

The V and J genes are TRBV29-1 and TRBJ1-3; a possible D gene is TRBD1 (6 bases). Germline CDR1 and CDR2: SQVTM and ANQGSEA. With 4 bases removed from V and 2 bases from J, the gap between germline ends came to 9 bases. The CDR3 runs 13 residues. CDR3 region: CSVAPGAGNTIYF. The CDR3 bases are TGCAGCGTTGCGCCAGGGGCTGGAAACACCATATATTTT.

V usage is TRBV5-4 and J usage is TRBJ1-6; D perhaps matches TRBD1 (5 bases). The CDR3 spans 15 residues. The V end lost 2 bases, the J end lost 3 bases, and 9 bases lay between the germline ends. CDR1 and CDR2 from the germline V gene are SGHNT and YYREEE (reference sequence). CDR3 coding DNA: TGTGCCAGCAGCTTTGGGGGTGTCTATAATTCACCCCTCCACTTT. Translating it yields CASSFGGVYNSPLHF.